This T cell receptor (beta chain) derives from a study of blood T cell repertoires in COVID-19. Whole-study context: T cells, B-cell-depleted T cells, or PBMCs supplied cDNA or gDNA.

In the authors' methods: By means of reference gene primer amplification, nucleated cell counts were estimated. Profiled with immunoSEQ multiplex PCR; TCRdb holds only in-frame clones, not every one. The V and J calls and the clone size are those of that table, but D and trimming were determined from the DNA. This table holds some 70,000 clones, around 93% found once. The length of the CDR3 is 16 residues. Trimming left V 5 bases short and J 4 bases short, with 20 bases between. Germline values: CDR1 SGHTA, CDR2 FQGNSA. The sequencing input was peripheral blood. The gene calls are TRBV7-2 and TRBJ1-2, with D hard to call. This clonotype was sampled from a human donor in a cohort sampled during active COVID-19. For the CDR3, the DNA is TGTGCCAGCAGCCCTAGGTTTGGCTCCTCAGTCTATGGCTACACCTTC. As protein: CASSPRFGSSVYGYTF.